The rows below give T cell receptor beta chains drawn from one sample of a study of metastatic and nonmetastatic thyroid tumors. TCRdb re-called clones via MiXCR from the PCR reads. The table includes roughly 53,000 clones, 20% detected once. Sequenced input: blood. These receptors were taken from a female donor with papillary thyroid cancer or a benign thyroid nodule (not recorded which). Some clones in this sample may be carry-over from other donors' samples. CDR3s include the opening cysteine and the closing phenylalanine or tryptophan. Fields, in order: V gene, J gene, clone size, D gene, CDR3 protein, CDR3 DNA. The D gene is left open where the match is weak. Size values are once, few and many counts, or a class for expanded clones, and some rows have none.

V gene: TRBV20-1; J gene: TRBJ1-1; clone size: many; D gene: .; CDR3 protein: CSIRADFNTEAFF; CDR3 DNA: TGCAGTATAAGGGCGGACTTCAACACTGAAGCTTTCTTT
V gene: TRBV6-1; J gene: TRBJ2-7; clone size: many; D gene: TRBD1; CDR3 protein: CASSLSTGSSYEQYF; CDR3 DNA: TGTGCCAGCAGTCTGTCGACAGGGAGCTCCTACGAGCAGTACTTC
V gene: TRBV14; J gene: TRBJ2-1; clone size: many; D gene: TRBD2; CDR3 protein: CASSHVRLAGRKNEQFF; CDR3 DNA: TGTGCCAGCAGCCATGTAAGACTAGCGGGAAGAAAGAATGAGCAGTTCTTC
V gene: TRBV19; J gene: TRBJ2-7; clone size: many; D gene: .; CDR3 protein: CASSISGGEQYF; CDR3 DNA: TGTGCCAGTAGTATATCCGGGGGCGAGCAGTACTTC
V gene: TRBV4-2; J gene: TRBJ1-6; clone size: many; D gene: .; CDR3 protein: CASSLRTGAFLSSYNSPLHF; CDR3 DNA: TGTGCCAGCAGCCTCCGGACGGGAGCCTTCCTGAGCTCCTATAATTCACCCCTCCACTTT
V gene: TRBV5-1; J gene: TRBJ2-7; clone size: .; D gene: .; CDR3 protein: CASKRAPTSYEQYF; CDR3 DNA: TGCGCCAGCAAAAGGGCTCCGACCTCCTACGAGCAGTACTTC
V gene: TRBV2; J gene: TRBJ1-6; clone size: .; D gene: .; CDR3 protein: CASTTSQYSPLHF; CDR3 DNA: TGTGCCAGCACAACCTCACAATATTCACCCCTCCACTTT
V gene: TRBV27; J gene: TRBJ2-7; clone size: many; D gene: .; CDR3 protein: CASICSYEQYF; CDR3 DNA: TGTGCCAGCATCTGTAGCTACGAGCAGTACTTC
V gene: TRBV9; J gene: TRBJ1-3; clone size: many; D gene: .; CDR3 protein: CASSVAPDGSGNTIYF; CDR3 DNA: TGTGCCAGCAGCGTAGCCCCGGACGGGTCTGGAAACACCATATATTTT
V gene: TRBV20-1; J gene: TRBJ2-7; clone size: many; D gene: TRBD2; CDR3 protein: CSANLLAGEQYF; CDR3 DNA: TGCAGTGCTAATTTGCTAGCGGGCGAGCAGTACTTC
V gene: TRBV2; J gene: TRBJ2-5; clone size: many; D gene: .; CDR3 protein: CASSDSPPAQETQYF; CDR3 DNA: TGTGCCAGCAGTGATTCGCCCCCAGCACAAGAGACCCAGTACTTC
V gene: TRBV4-2; J gene: TRBJ2-7; clone size: few; D gene: .; CDR3 protein: CACSQESQRPYEQYF; CDR3 DNA: TGTGCCTGCAGCCAAGAAAGTCAGAGACCCTACGAGCAGTACTTC
V gene: TRBV7-3; J gene: TRBJ2-3; clone size: many; D gene: .; CDR3 protein: CASSLDPAETSTDTQYF; CDR3 DNA: TGTGCCAGCAGCTTAGACCCAGCGGAAACTAGCACAGATACGCAGTATTTT
V gene: TRBV28; J gene: TRBJ1-2; clone size: once; D gene: .; CDR3 protein: CASSLPGTWPDYGYTF; CDR3 DNA: TGTGCCAGCAGTTTACCCGGGACATGGCCGGATTATGGCTACACCTTC
V gene: TRBV15; J gene: TRBJ1-1; clone size: many; D gene: .; CDR3 protein: CATSRSGAGLRTEAFF; CDR3 DNA: TGTGCCACCAGCAGGAGCGGGGCAGGTTTAAGGACTGAAGCTTTCTTT
V gene: TRBV4-2; J gene: TRBJ1-2; clone size: many; D gene: TRBD1; CDR3 protein: CASSQAGGQGRYGYTF; CDR3 DNA: TGTGCCAGCAGCCAAGCCGGTGGACAGGGGCGTTATGGCTACACCTTC
V gene: TRBV10-3; J gene: TRBJ2-2; clone size: many; D gene: TRBD1; CDR3 protein: CAISESIRDRGRGTGELFF; CDR3 DNA: TGTGCCATCAGTGAGTCGATCCGGGACAGGGGGCGAGGGACCGGGGAGCTGTTTTTT
V gene: TRBV24-1; J gene: TRBJ2-7; clone size: few; D gene: .; CDR3 protein: CATSDPLVGEQYF; CDR3 DNA: TGTGCCACCAGTGACCCTTTGGTCGGCGAGCAGTACTTC
V gene: TRBV3-1; J gene: TRBJ2-2; clone size: many; D gene: .; CDR3 protein: CASSQRGAVSGELFF; CDR3 DNA: TGTGCCAGCAGCCAAAGAGGGGCAGTGTCCGGGGAGCTGTTTTTT
V gene: TRBV12-3/TRBV12-4; J gene: TRBJ2-1; clone size: many; D gene: TRBD2; CDR3 protein: CASSLREYNEQFF; CDR3 DNA: TGTGCCAGCAGTTTGCGGGAGTACAATGAGCAGTTCTTC
V gene: TRBV19; J gene: TRBJ2-7; clone size: many; D gene: .; CDR3 protein: CASSLTLGYEQYF; CDR3 DNA: TGTGCCAGTAGTCTCACCTTGGGTTACGAGCAGTACTTC
V gene: TRBV11-1; J gene: TRBJ1-5; clone size: many; D gene: TRBD1; CDR3 protein: CASSLGGDRDGNQPQHF; CDR3 DNA: TGTGCCAGCAGCTTAGGGGGGGACAGGGATGGCAATCAGCCCCAGCATTTT
V gene: TRBV12-3/TRBV12-4; J gene: TRBJ2-7; clone size: .; D gene: TRBD2; CDR3 protein: CASRPLAGVFHEQYF; CDR3 DNA: TGTGCCAGCAGACCTCTAGCGGGAGTTTTCCACGAGCAGTACTTC
V gene: TRBV4-1; J gene: TRBJ1-1; clone size: .; D gene: .; CDR3 protein: CASSPSGAGLTEAFF; CDR3 DNA: TGCGCCAGCAGCCCTTCGGGGGCGGGGCTGACTGAAGCTTTCTTT
V gene: TRBV15; J gene: TRBJ2-7; clone size: many; D gene: .; CDR3 protein: CATSRDRTGEQYF; CDR3 DNA: TGTGCCACCAGCAGAGATAGGACGGGTGAGCAGTACTTC
V gene: TRBV30; J gene: TRBJ2-1; clone size: many; D gene: .; CDR3 protein: CAWSVGGEQFF; CDR3 DNA: TGTGCCTGGAGTGTAGGTGGTGAGCAGTTCTTC
V gene: TRBV6-1; J gene: TRBJ2-7; clone size: .; D gene: .; CDR3 protein: CASSLTRGYEQYF; CDR3 DNA: TGTGCCAGCAGTCTGACTAGAGGCTACGAGCAGTACTTC
V gene: TRBV10-2; J gene: TRBJ1-2; clone size: many; D gene: TRBD1; CDR3 protein: CASSPTGDHGYTF; CDR3 DNA: TGCGCCAGCAGTCCCACAGGGGATCATGGCTACACCTTC
V gene: TRBV5-1; J gene: TRBJ2-5; clone size: many; D gene: TRBD1; CDR3 protein: CASSSGTGGYQETQYF; CDR3 DNA: TGCGCCAGCAGCTCCGGGACAGGGGGATACCAAGAGACCCAGTACTTC
V gene: TRBV7-8; J gene: TRBJ2-3; clone size: many; D gene: TRBD2; CDR3 protein: CASSLLAGGADTQYF; CDR3 DNA: TGTGCCAGCAGCTTACTAGCGGGAGGGGCAGATACGCAGTATTTT
V gene: TRBV28; J gene: TRBJ1-2; clone size: .; D gene: .; CDR3 protein: CASSLPAYAYGYTF; CDR3 DNA: TGTGCCAGCAGTTTACCGGCGTACGCCTATGGCTACACCTTC
V gene: TRBV5-1; J gene: TRBJ1-2; clone size: .; D gene: .; CDR3 protein: CPSSTEGPNYGYTF; CDR3 DNA: TGCCCCAGCAGCACCGAAGGGCCCAACTATGGCTACACCTTC
V gene: TRBV19; J gene: TRBJ2-1; clone size: many; D gene: .; CDR3 protein: CASTWTAGDEQFF; CDR3 DNA: TGTGCCAGTACCTGGACTGCCGGCGATGAGCAGTTCTTC
V gene: TRBV7-2; J gene: TRBJ2-1; clone size: many; D gene: .; CDR3 protein: CASSPTAAQGNEQFF; CDR3 DNA: TGTGCCAGCAGCCCGACCGCCGCCCAGGGCAATGAGCAGTTCTTC
V gene: TRBV5-1; J gene: TRBJ1-5; clone size: many; D gene: .; CDR3 protein: CASSLGHADQPQHF; CDR3 DNA: TGCGCCAGCAGCTTAGGACACGCAGATCAGCCCCAGCATTTT
V gene: TRBV4-1; J gene: TRBJ2-1; clone size: many; D gene: TRBD2; CDR3 protein: CASSQGGLAGGPDEQFF; CDR3 DNA: TGCGCCAGCAGCCAAGGGGGCCTAGCGGGAGGGCCGGATGAGCAGTTCTTC
V gene: TRBV5-1; J gene: TRBJ2-3; clone size: many; D gene: .; CDR3 protein: CASSFLITDTQYF; CDR3 DNA: TGCGCCAGCAGCTTCCTCATCACAGATACGCAGTATTTT
V gene: TRBV10-3; J gene: TRBJ2-7; clone size: .; D gene: .; CDR3 protein: CAISEVKDVGRENYEQYF; CDR3 DNA: TGTGCCATCAGTGAAGTGAAGGACGTCGGCAGGGAGAACTACGAGCAGTACTTC
V gene: TRBV27; J gene: TRBJ1-5; clone size: many; D gene: .; CDR3 protein: CASSPTGEAYQPQHF; CDR3 DNA: TGTGCCAGCAGTCCGACTGGGGAGGCCTATCAGCCCCAGCATTTT
V gene: TRBV7-3; J gene: TRBJ2-1; clone size: .; D gene: .; CDR3 protein: CASSRGGRAPARNEQFF; CDR3 DNA: TGTGCCAGCAGCCGGGGTGGTCGGGCCCCAGCCCGCAATGAGCAGTTCTTC
V gene: TRBV6-1; J gene: TRBJ2-1; clone size: many; D gene: TRBD2; CDR3 protein: CASGPGLALSQFF; CDR3 DNA: TGTGCCAGTGGTCCGGGACTAGCGCTATCGCAGTTCTTC
V gene: TRBV20-1; J gene: TRBJ2-7; clone size: .; D gene: TRBD2; CDR3 protein: CSARDLRLAGDQSF; CDR3 DNA: TGCAGTGCGAGAGATTTGCGACTAGCGGGAGACCAGTCCTTC
V gene: TRBV5-1; J gene: TRBJ2-3; clone size: .; D gene: .; CDR3 protein: CASSLGGTRGTDTQYF; CDR3 DNA: TGCGCCAGCAGCTTGGGCGGGACCCGAGGGACAGATACGCAGTATTTT
V gene: TRBV6-2/TRBV6-3; J gene: TRBJ2-7; clone size: .; D gene: TRBD2; CDR3 protein: CASSPPLGTTDYEQYF; CDR3 DNA: TGTGCCAGCAGCCCCCCCCTAGGGACTACAGATTACGAGCAGTATTTC
V gene: TRBV6-1; J gene: TRBJ1-5; clone size: many; D gene: .; CDR3 protein: CASSEARTYQPQHF; CDR3 DNA: TGTGCCAGCAGTGAAGCTAGGACGTATCAGCCCCAGCATTTT
V gene: TRBV3-1; J gene: TRBJ2-1; clone size: many; D gene: .; CDR3 protein: CASSLPTQANEQFF; CDR3 DNA: TGTGCCAGCAGCCTCCCTACGCAAGCCAATGAGCAGTTCTTC
V gene: TRBV7-2; J gene: TRBJ1-2; clone size: many; D gene: .; CDR3 protein: CASSFYGAPNYGYTF; CDR3 DNA: TGTGCCAGCAGCTTCTATGGGGCTCCTAACTATGGCTACACCTTC
V gene: TRBV5-1; J gene: TRBJ2-5; clone size: many; D gene: TRBD2; CDR3 protein: CASSLSGGQETQYF; CDR3 DNA: TGCGCCAGCAGCTTGTCGGGAGGTCAAGAGACCCAGTACTTC
V gene: TRBV20-1; J gene: TRBJ2-1; clone size: many; D gene: .; CDR3 protein: CSASGQGYNEQFF; CDR3 DNA: TGCAGTGCTAGTGGGCAGGGATACAATGAGCAGTTCTTC
V gene: TRBV5-1; J gene: TRBJ2-3; clone size: many; D gene: TRBD2; CDR3 protein: CASSSGGAAGGPDTQYF; CDR3 DNA: TGCGCCAGCAGCTCGGGGGGGGCAGCGGGAGGTCCAGATACGCAGTATTTT
V gene: TRBV30; J gene: TRBJ2-1; clone size: .; D gene: .; CDR3 protein: CAWRELGRGVGEQFF; CDR3 DNA: TGTGCCTGGAGGGAGCTGGGAAGGGGGGTGGGTGAGCAGTTCTTC